The 31 T cell receptor beta chains below were found in one sample sequenced in a study of blood T cell repertoires in COVID-19. Profiling relied on immunoSEQ multiplex PCR, and the TCRdb table lists in-frame clones only, not all of them. The table has about 200,000 clones, about 78% seen once. Sequencing input: peripheral blood. The receptor set was obtained from a woman aged 70-85 years with acute or convalescent COVID-19.

This chain uses TRBV27 with TRBJ1-1, with TRBD1 matching over 8 bases. Germline-derived CDR1 and CDR2 are MNHEY and SMNVEV (reference sequence). This CDR3 contains 16 residues. Trimming cost V 5 bases and J 0 bases; bases outside gene matches: 8. The CDR3 protein is CASSLERGQVNTEAFF. CDR3 coding DNA: TGTGCCAGCAGTCTTGAGAGGGGACAGGTGAACACTGAAGCTTTCTTT.

This clone was detected only a few times. V and J are TRBV7-8 and TRBJ2-1, with 13 bases lining up with TRBD2. Germline CDR1 is SGHVS and CDR2 is FQNEAQ. This CDR3 is 16 amino acids long. V was pared by 6 bases and J by 4 bases, with 6 bases of the junction left unmatched. The CDR3 loop is CASRQGLAGKYNEQFF. CDR3 in DNA: TGTGCCAGCAGACAGGGACTAGCGGGAAAATACAATGAGCAGTTCTTC.

The chain is built from TRBV11-3 and TRBJ2-1; 12 positions agree with TRBD1. Germline V gene data show CDR1 as SGHNT and CDR2 as YENEEA. J gave up 4 bases and V 5 bases, and 6 bases lay outside the gene matches. This CDR3 is built from 16 residues. CDR3 DNA: TGTGCCAGCAGCAAGCGGGACAGGGGGCCTTACAATGAGCAGTTCTTC. It codes for CASSKRDRGPYNEQFF.

This clone was seen only once. The V call is TRBV7-5, the J call TRBJ1-2; the table's D call, TRBD1, has no DNA check behind it. TRBV7-5 counts as a pseudogene. The CDR3 contains 19 residues. CDR3 sequence reads: CARSLDPDRGNARDYGYTF. In DNA form, the CDR3 reads TGTGCCAGAAGCTTAGATCCAGACAGGGGAAACGCCCGGGACTATGGCTACACCTTC.

This chain uses TRBV7-3 with TRBJ2-7; 12 nucleotides agree with TRBD2. This CDR3 is built from 15 residues. V lost 5 bases, J lost 2 bases, and 4 bases stayed unmatched. The germline CDR1 and CDR2 sequences are SGHTA and FQGTGA. CDR3 amino acids: CASSLLAGGAYEQYF. DNA for the CDR3: TGTGCCAGCAGCCTACTAGCGGGAGGCGCCTACGAGCAGTACTTC. The variable domain in full, with the rest retrieved from reference TRBV7-3 and TRBJ2-7, is GAGVSQTPSNKVTEKGKYVELRCDPISGHTALYWYRQSLGQGPEFLIYFQGTGAADDSGLPNDRFFAVRPEGSVSTLKIQRTERGDSAVYLCASSLLAGGAYEQYFGPGTRLTVT.

This rearrangement joins TRBV7-2 to TRBJ2-1; 8 bases fit TRBD2. Trimming removed 5 bases from V and 12 bases from J; junction bases left unmatched: 12. The CDR3 sequence is 14 residues long. Germline CDR1 is SGHTA and CDR2 is FQGNSA. This CDR3 is CASSTTTSGGWQFF. The DNA for the CDR3 is TGTGCCAGCAGCACAACTACTAGCGGAGGGTGGCAGTTCTTC.

The chain employs TRBV7-8 and TRBJ1-2; D uncertain. Germline V gives CDR1 SGHVS, CDR2 FQNEAQ. This CDR3 region has 14 residues. V shed 4 bases and J shed 6 bases, with 15 bases lying between them. This chain's CDR3 is CASSYQGLGDGYTF. Here the CDR3 DNA reads TGTGCCAGCAGCTACCAAGGACTCGGAGATGGCTACACCTTC.

The chain couples TRBV7-8 to TRBJ2-3; a possible D gene is TRBD2 (5 bases). The CDR3 loop spans 14 amino acids. Trimming pared 5 bases from V and 4 bases from J, leaving 13 bases between. Germline V lookup: CDR1 SGHVS, CDR2 FQNEAQ. The CDR3 sequence is CASSPRDSSDTQYF. CDR3 DNA: TGTGCCAGCAGCCCTCGGGATAGCTCAGATACGCAGTATTTT. Full variable domain (missing parts from reference TRBV7-8 and TRBJ2-3): GAGVSQSPRYKVAKRGQDVALRCDPISGHVSLFWYQQALGQGPEFLTYFQNEAQLDKSGLPSDRFFAERPEGSVSTLKIQRTQQEDSAVYLCASSPRDSSDTQYFGPGTRLTVL.

This clone was observed a single time. The chain is built from TRBV24-1 and TRBJ2-7, with D possibly TRBD2 on 5 matching bases. The V gene lost 6 bases and the J gene lost 0 bases, with 8 bases spanning the gap. Germline CDR1 and CDR2: KGHDR and SFDVKD. The CDR3 runs to 13 residues. CDR3 amino acids: CATSRGNSYEQYF. The DNA for the CDR3 is TGTGCCACCAGTCGGGGAAACTCCTACGAGCAGTACTTC.

This chain joins TRBV5-1 and TRBJ2-3, with 9 bases that match TRBD2. Germline V CDR1 and CDR2: SGHRS, YFSETQ. J lost 4 bases, V lost 7 bases, and 10 bases had no gene match. The CDR3 consists of 15 residues. CDR3 DNA: TGCGCCAGCTTATCGATAGCGGGAGCCGCAGATACGCAGTATTTT. It encodes CASLSIAGAADTQYF. The whole variable domain, filled in from reference TRBV5-1 and TRBJ2-3, reads KAGVTQTPRYLIKTRGQQVTLSCSPISGHRSVSWYQQTPGQGLQFLFEYFSETQRNKGNFPGRFSGRQFSNSRSEMNVSTLELGDSALYLCASLSIAGAADTQYFGPGTRLTVL.

This sequence joins TRBV7-2 and TRBJ2-7; 8 bases are a match to TRBD2. CDR1 and CDR2 (germline): SGHTA, FQGNSA. The J segment lost 2 bases and the V segment lost 1 base, leaving 4 bases of the junction unmatched. The length of the CDR3 is 15 residues. The CDR3 reads CASSLEAGGTYEQYF. Here the CDR3 DNA reads TGTGCCAGCAGCTTAGAGGCGGGAGGAACCTACGAGCAGTACTTC.

This chain links TRBV18 with TRBJ2-1; D remains ambiguous. V lost 2 bases, J lost 10 bases, and 12 bases lay in between. CDR3 length equals 13 residues. Germline CDR1 is KGHSH and CDR2 is LQKENI. The CDR3 sequence: CASSPLFEREQFF. As DNA, the CDR3 is TGTGCCAGCTCACCATTGTTCGAACGGGAGCAGTTCTTC.

This chain links TRBV7-6 with TRBJ2-1, with 9 bases aligning to TRBD2. V shed 1 base and J 5 bases; nucleotides not matched to a gene: 12. CDR1 and CDR2 (germline): SGHVS, FNYEAQ. The CDR3 consists of 18 residues. DNA for the CDR3: TGTGCCAGCAGCTTAGGGGGGGGTAGCGGGAGAGGCAACAATGAGCAGTTCTTC. Translating gives CASSLGGGSGRGNNEQFF.

The rearrangement uses TRBV9 and TRBJ2-5; 11 nucleotides match TRBD2. The V gene's germline CDR1 is SGDLS and CDR2 YYNGEE. The CDR3 extends over 14 amino acids. The junction had 2 bases not matched to a gene; V was cut back by 4 bases and J by 3 bases. The CDR3 region is CASSRLAGKETQYF. For the CDR3, the DNA is TGTGCCAGCAGCCGACTAGCGGGAAAAGAGACCCAGTACTTC.

The chain couples TRBV5-1 to TRBJ2-1, with 8 bases fitting TRBD2. This CDR3 region has 15 residues. CDR1 and CDR2 from the germline V gene are SGHRS and YFSETQ. The J segment lost 4 bases and the V segment lost 1 base, leaving 4 bases of the junction unmatched. For the CDR3, the DNA is TGCGCCAGCAGCTTGTCTTCTAGCGGGTACAATGAGCAGTTCTTC. Translated: CASSLSSSGYNEQFF.

This chain uses TRBV10-3 with TRBJ2-7; D not resolved. From germline, CDR1 is ENHRY and CDR2 SYGVKD. The CDR3 is 12 residues long. Deletions cut 3 bases from V and 3 bases from J, with 6 bases between. CDR3 bases: TGTGCCATCAGTGATCACAACTACGAGCAGTACTTC. This gives the protein CAISDHNYEQYF.

The chain recombines TRBV3-1 (or the pseudogene TRBV3-2) with TRBJ2-3, with a possible D match to TRBD1 (5 bases). The CDR3 runs 15 residues. V lost 1 base and J lost 1, with 9 bases in between. Germline V gives CDR1 LGHDT, CDR2 YNNKEL (reference sequence). This CDR3 reads CASSQVRGGTDTQYF. The CDR3 coding sequence is TGTGCCAGCAGCCAAGTTAGGGGTGGCACAGATACGCAGTATTTT.

V and J are TRBV28 and TRBJ2-6; D not certain. Germline CDR1 reads MDHEN; CDR2 reads SYDVKM. The CDR3 is made up of 18 amino acids. The V and J ends lost 6 bases and 0 bases respectively, with 18 bases between them. The CDR3 nucleotides are TGTGCCAGCAGCCGGCGGTCCTACCTCTCCTCTGGGGCCAACGTCCTGACTTTC. This gives the protein CASSRRSYLSSGANVLTF.

V and J are TRBV9 and TRBJ1-5; D is uncertain. The V and J ends lost 0 bases and 1 base respectively, with 14 bases between them. The CDR3 consists of 17 residues. Per germline, CDR1 SGDLS and CDR2 YYNGEE. The CDR3 DNA sequence: TGTGCCAGCAGCGTAGCTCGGCGGGGTGCGAGCAATCAGCCCCAGCATTTT. It is translated as CASSVARRGASNQPQHF. Combining the CDR3 with reference TRBV9 and TRBJ1-5 gives the whole variable domain DSGVTQTPKHLITATGQRVTLRCSPRSGDLSVYWYQQSLDQGLQFLIQYYNGEERAKGNILERFSAQQFPDLHSELNLSSLELGDSALYFCASSVARRGASNQPQHFGDGTRLSIL.

The chain couples TRBV28 to TRBJ2-7; 10 bases agree with TRBD2. The V gene end was trimmed by 5 bases and the J gene end by 2 bases; junction bases not matched to a gene: 9. Germline V CDR1 and CDR2: MDHEN, SYDVKM. CDR3 length equals 16 residues. The CDR3 region has the DNA TGTGCCAGCAGTAAACCCGGGACTAGCGTCGCCTACGAGCAGTACTTC. Translating it yields CASSKPGTSVAYEQYF.

The gene calls are TRBV11-2 and TRBJ1-6, with unresolved D. The CDR3 length is 16 residues. Germline V gene sequence: CDR1 SGHAT, CDR2 FQNNGV. Between the trimmed V and J ends, which lost 0 bases and 2 bases, there was a span of 8 bases. The CDR3 spells CASSLDAGAYNSPLHF. DNA of the CDR3: TGTGCCAGCAGCTTAGACGCCGGGGCCTATAATTCACCCCTCCACTTT.

Only a few counts were recorded for this clone. The rearrangement uses TRBV18 and TRBJ1-1; no clear D. This CDR3 contains 14 residues. Trimming pared 6 bases from V and 1 base from J, leaving 12 bases between. Germline values: CDR1 KGHSH, CDR2 LQKENI. This chain's CDR3 is CASSPGGPNTEAFF. The DNA for the CDR3 is TGTGCCAGCTCCCCCGGAGGGCCGAACACTGAAGCTTTCTTT.

A word on this clone: Other DNA sequences in this specimen translate into the identical CDR3. The rearrangement links TRBV5-1 to TRBJ2-1; 8 positions agree with TRBD2. Losses at the gene ends were 3 bases for V and 0 bases for J; bases not matched to a gene: 2. The CDR3 consists of 15 residues. CDR1 and CDR2 from the germline V gene are SGHRS and YFSETQ. The CDR3 sequence is CASSSSGSSYNEQFF. The CDR3 DNA is TGCGCCAGCAGCTCGAGCGGGAGCTCCTACAATGAGCAGTTCTTC.

The chain carries TRBV19 and TRBJ1-4; weak D call: TRBD1 (6 bases). CDR3 length: 14 amino acids. The germline V and J ends were trimmed by 5 bases and 7 bases, with 14 bases remaining between them. The germline V gene has CDR1 LNHDA and CDR2 SQIVND (reference sequence). Here the CDR3 DNA reads TGTGCCAGTAGTCCAGGGGAGAGGGGTGAAAAACTGTTTTTT. Translated, it gives CASSPGERGEKLFF.

The rearrangement links TRBV27 to TRBJ2-1; 7 nucleotides line up with TRBD2. This CDR3 contains 17 residues. Germline V lookup: CDR1 MNHEY, CDR2 SMNVEV (reference sequence). The J segment lost 3 bases and the V segment lost 0 bases, leaving 8 bases of the junction unmatched. CDR3 sequence: CASSLSRLALYYNEQFF. Written as DNA, the CDR3 is TGTGCCAGCAGTTTATCGAGACTAGCCCTTTACTACAATGAGCAGTTCTTC.

This clone was detected once. The V call is TRBV28, the J call TRBJ1-4; TRBD1 matches 9 bases. The CDR3 has 15 amino acids. The germline V gene has CDR1 MDHEN and CDR2 SYDVKM. Trimming removed 4 bases from V and 7 bases from J; junction bases left unmatched: 7. The CDR3 loop is CASSSGTGSPEKLFF. In DNA, the CDR3 is TGTGCCAGCAGTTCGGGGACAGGGAGTCCTGAAAAACTGTTTTTT.

This chain connects TRBV9 to TRBJ2-5, with D perhaps matching TRBD1 (6 bases). CDR3 length equals 16 residues. V lost 0 bases, J lost 7 bases, and 19 bases lay in between. From germline, CDR1 is SGDLS and CDR2 YYNGEE. The CDR3 protein is CASSVAGAGPKGTQYF. The CDR3 bases are TGTGCCAGCAGCGTAGCAGGGGCAGGGCCAAAGGGGACCCAGTACTTC. The full variable domain, with the rest looked up from reference TRBV9 and TRBJ2-5, is DSGVTQTPKHLITATGQRVTLRCSPRSGDLSVYWYQQSLDQGLQFLIQYYNGEERAKGNILERFSAQQFPDLHSELNLSSLELGDSALYFCASSVAGAGPKGTQYFGPGTRLLVL.

The rearrangement uses TRBV5-4 and TRBJ2-7, with 13 positions matching TRBD2. With V trimmed by 4 bases and J by 2 bases, 3 bases remained unmatched. This CDR3 spans 15 amino acids. The germline gives CDR1 SGHNT, CDR2 YYREEE (reference sequence). The DNA for the CDR3 is TGTGCCAGCAGCCGGACTAGCGGGAGTGCCTACGAGCAGTACTTC. Translated, it gives CASSRTSGSAYEQYF.

Written as DNA, the CDR3 is TGTGCCTGTTCGTTAGCATATAATTCACCCCTCCACTTT. This sequence encodes CACSLAYNSPLHF. The chain employs TRBV12-3 or TRBV12-4 and TRBJ1-6, with no clear D. Between the trimmed V and J ends, which lost 11 bases and 4 bases, there was a span of 12 bases. This CDR3 spans 13 amino acids.

The chain is built from TRBV19 and TRBJ1-1; TRBD1 might be the D (6 bases). The CDR3 has 16 amino acids. Germline values: CDR1 LNHDA, CDR2 SQIVND (reference sequence). Trimming stripped 4 bases from V and 1 base from J, with 16 bases between. CDR3: CASSTLGGPGNTEAFF. In DNA, the CDR3 is TGTGCCAGTAGTACCTTGGGGGGGCCCGGGAACACTGAAGCTTTCTTT. The full variable domain, its missing parts supplied by reference TRBV19 and TRBJ1-1, is DGGITQSPKYLFRKEGQNVTLSCEQNLNHDAMYWYRQDPGQGLRLIYYSQIVNDFQKGDIAEGYSVSREKKESFPLTVTSAQKNPTAFYLCASSTLGGPGNTEAFFGQGTRLTVV.

This clone was observed once. V is TRBV7-2 and J is TRBJ2-7, with 10 positions matching TRBD2. The CDR3 covers 15 residues. Trimming at V came to 5 bases and at J to 2 bases, leaving 6 bases not matched to a gene. Germline V CDR1 and CDR2: SGHTA, FQGNSA. In nucleotides, the CDR3 is TGTGCCAGCAGCCACTCTAGCGGGGGACCCTACGAGCAGTACTTC. Translated, it gives CASSHSSGGPYEQYF.